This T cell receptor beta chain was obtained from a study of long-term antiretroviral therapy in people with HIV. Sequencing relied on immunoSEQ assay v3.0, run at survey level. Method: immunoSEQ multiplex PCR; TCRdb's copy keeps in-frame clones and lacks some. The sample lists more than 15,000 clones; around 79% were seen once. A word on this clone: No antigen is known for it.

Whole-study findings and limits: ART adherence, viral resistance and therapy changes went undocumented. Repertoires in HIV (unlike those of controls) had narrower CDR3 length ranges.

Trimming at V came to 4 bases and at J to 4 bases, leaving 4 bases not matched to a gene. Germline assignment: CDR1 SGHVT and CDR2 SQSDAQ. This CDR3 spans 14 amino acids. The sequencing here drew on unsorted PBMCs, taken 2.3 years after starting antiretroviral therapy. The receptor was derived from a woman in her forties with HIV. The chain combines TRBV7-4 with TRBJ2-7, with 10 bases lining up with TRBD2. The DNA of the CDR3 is TGTGCCAGCAGCTCTCTAGCGGGAGTTTACGAGCAGTACTTC. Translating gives CASSSLAGVYEQYF.